This T cell receptor (beta chain) is from a study of blood T cell repertoires in COVID-19. Whole-study context: The United States, Italy and Spain supplied acute and convalescent COVID-19 samples. In each case, the material was cDNA or gDNA derived from T cells, B-cell-depleted T cells, or PBMCs.

The CDR3 runs 17 residues. Germline V gene data show CDR1 as MDHEN and CDR2 as SYDVKM. V lost 6 bases to trimming and J lost 5 bases; unmatched junction nucleotides: 14. The authors' processing: Estimates of nucleated cell counts were drawn from the amplification of reference gene primers. Assay used: immunoSEQ multiplex PCR; TCRdb lists only in-frame clones, some missing. Clone size and V and J calls were adopted from that table, with D and trimming inferred from the DNA. The sample carries approximately 280,000 clones, approximately 85% recorded once. The V gene is TRBV28, the J gene TRBJ2-2; 8 bases fit TRBD2. This receptor was obtained from a man aged 45 to 65 with active or convalescent COVID-19. Source material: peripheral blood. CDR3 amino acids: CASRPGGAGGKTGELFF. CDR3 in DNA: TGTGCCAGCAGGCCGGGAGGGGCGGGAGGAAAAACCGGGGAGCTGTTTTTT.